The 21 T cell receptor beta chains below all came from one sample that was sequenced in a study of spatial heterogeneity in lung cancer. Time point reported: sample taken at primary tumor resection. No antigens are known for them. Whole-study findings and limits: Counts of expanded alpha and beta TCRs within tumors tracked the tumor nonsynonymous mutation count.

TCRdb recomputed calls from the 5' RACE reads with MiXCR, one row per CDR3 protein. Of 100,000 to 110,000 distinct CDR3 sequences in the sample, under 4.5% were seen once. The sample consisted of lung tumor tissue, taken at surgery. The receptors shown here come from a male donor with early-stage non-small cell lung cancer.

CDR3 sequence reads: CASSLLDNEQFF. The CDR3 DNA reads TGTGCCAGCAGCTTACTGGACAATGAGCAGTTCTTC. V and J are TRBV7-9 and TRBJ2-1; D unresolved. The CDR3 is 12 residues long. CDR1 and CDR2 from the germline V gene are SEHNR and FQNEAQ (reference sequence). Trimming left V 2 bases short and J 5 bases short, with 4 bases between.

This clonotype appeared many times. The chain joins TRBV10-3 to TRBJ2-2, with 9 bases fitting TRBD1. V was clipped by 10 bases and J by 5 bases; unmatched bases: 8. CDR1 is ENHRY, CDR2 SYGVKD, per germline. The CDR3 sequence is 14 residues long. The CDR3 nucleotides are TGTGCCAGCAAGAAACAGGGGGCGACCGGGGAGCTGTTTTTT. Amino acids: CASKKQGATGELFF.

This clonotype was counted ten times or more. The CDR3 sequence: CASSTDRVGSYNSPLHF. CDR3 DNA sequence: TGTGCCAGCAGCACGGACAGAGTGGGCTCCTATAATTCACCCCTCCACTTT. The V call is TRBV7-2, the J call TRBJ1-6; D perhaps matches TRBD1 (6 bases). CDR1 and CDR2 (germline): SGHTA, FQGNSA. V lost 5 bases and J 0 bases, leaving 14 bases between the germline ends. The CDR3 contains 17 residues.

This chain links TRBV14 with TRBJ2-7; D ambiguous. The CDR3 has 10 amino acids. With 3 bases removed from V and 3 bases from J, the gap between germline ends came to 0 bases. Germline loops: CDR1 SGHDN, CDR2 FVKESK. The CDR3 nucleotides are TGTGCCAGCAGCCACTACGAGCAGTACTTC. Protein: CASSHYEQYF.

This clonotype was detected ten times or more. The rearrangement joins TRBV4-2 to TRBJ2-5, with D perhaps TRBD2 (6 bases). Trimming took 5 bases from V and 5 from J, leaving 18 bases between them. Germline lookup yields CDR1 LGHNA and CDR2 YNFKEQ. CDR3 length equals 15 residues. Here the CDR3 reads CASSIRGTLEETQYF. Here the CDR3 DNA reads TGTGCCAGCAGCATACGCGGGACCTTGGAGGAGACCCAGTACTTC.

With respect to this clonotype: One base away lies a much larger clone, so this may be a sequencing read error. The rearrangement uses TRBV27 and TRBJ1-5; D unclear. The CDR3 is 15 residues long. The ends were cut back, 4 bases at V and 6 bases at J, with 16 bases in the middle. Germline assignment: CDR1 MNHEY and CDR2 SMNVEV (reference sequence). CDR3 sequence reads: CASSSKFYFFQPQHF. For the CDR3, the DNA is TGTGCCAGCAGTTCTAAGTTTTACTTTTTTCAGCCCCAGCATTTT.

This clonotype was detected many times. The gene calls are TRBV5-1 and TRBJ2-7, with TRBD1 identical over 8 bases. The CDR3 loop spans 15 amino acids. Germline V gives CDR1 SGHRS, CDR2 YFSETQ. With V trimmed by 0 bases and J by 6 bases, 8 bases remained unmatched. CDR3 nucleotide sequence: TGCGCCAGCAGCTTGGCCGGACAGGGAAGCCGCGAGCAGTACTTC. Its translation: CASSLAGQGSREQYF.

This clonotype showed up many times. The chain couples TRBV5-1 to TRBJ1-1; 7 bases match TRBD1. In germline, CDR1 is SGHRS, CDR2 YFSETQ. There are 15 residues in the CDR3. J lost 2 bases, V lost 6 bases, and 10 bases had no gene match. The CDR3 is CASTRSGTENTEAFF. CDR3 coding DNA: TGCGCCAGCACCCGGTCCGGGACAGAAAACACTGAAGCTTTCTTT. The full variable domain, its missing parts supplied by reference TRBV5-1 and TRBJ1-1, is KAGVTQTPRYLIKTRGQQVTLSCSPISGHRSVSWYQQTPGQGLQFLFEYFSETQRNKGNFPGRFSGRQFSNSRSEMNVSTLELGDSALYLCASTRSGTENTEAFFGQGTRLTVV.

In this sample, this clonotype turned up many times. The chain is built from TRBV29-1 and TRBJ1-1; TRBD1 might be the D (5 bases). Germline CDR1 SQVTM, CDR2 ANQGSEA. The CDR3 contains 12 residues. Between the trimmed V and J ends, which lost 6 bases and 2 bases, there was a span of 10 bases. As DNA, the CDR3 is TGCAGCGTCCCCAGGGCTAACACTGAAGCTTTCTTT. It codes for CSVPRANTEAFF.

This clonotype was seen many times. The V call is TRBV4-2, the J call TRBJ1-2, with unresolved D. The CDR3 has 16 amino acids. CDR1 is LGHNA and CDR2 is YNFKEQ in the germline V gene. V lost 0 bases, J lost 3 bases, and 14 bases lay in between. CDR3 nucleotides: TGTGCCAGCAGCCAAGAAAATACCTATGGGGACTATGGCTACACCTTC. Encoded protein: CASSQENTYGDYGYTF.

Regarding this clonotype: A much larger clone lies a single base off, so this may be a read error. The final CDR3 position lacks the conserved phenylalanine or tryptophan, pointing to a likely read error. The CDR3 here is CASSLAAWQGRDEKLFL. CDR3 sequence (DNA): TGTGCCAGCAGCTTAGCGGCGTGGCAGGGTCGGGATGAAAAACTGTTTTTA. V is TRBV7-8 and J is TRBJ1-4; tentative D call: TRBD1 (5 bases). CDR3 length: 17 residues. V gave up 0 bases and J gave up 6 bases, with 17 bases separating them. The germline V gene encodes CDR1 SGHVS and CDR2 FQNEAQ.

This clonotype was seen at least ten times. V is TRBV5-1 and J is TRBJ1-1; no clear D gene. The V gene lost 8 bases and the J gene lost 1 base, with 12 bases spanning the gap. The germline gives CDR1 SGHRS, CDR2 YFSETQ. CDR3 size: 13 residues. The CDR3 loop reads CASRAGTNTEAFF. The CDR3 coding sequence is TGCGCCAGTCGGGCGGGCACGAACACTGAAGCTTTCTTT.

DNA for the CDR3: TGCAGTGCTAGTACAGCGGGAGGCGGAATCCGCAATGAGCAGTTCTTC. Protein: CSASTAGGGIRNEQFF. The chain carries TRBV20-1 and TRBJ2-1, with 9 bases matching TRBD2. After removal of 3 bases from V and 6 bases from J, the junction contained 12 bases not matched to a gene. The V gene's germline CDR1 is DFQATT and CDR2 SNEGSKA (reference sequence). The CDR3 runs 16 residues.

Ten or more counts support this clonotype. DNA for the CDR3: TGCAGCGTCGAGTGGGCTAGCGGGAGGCAAGATACGCAGTATTTT. Residues: CSVEWASGRQDTQYF. The chain employs TRBV29-1 and TRBJ2-3; 11 nucleotides align to TRBD2. The CDR3 contains 15 residues. The J segment lost 5 bases and the V segment lost 6 bases, leaving 10 bases of the junction unmatched. Germline CDR1 is SQVTM and CDR2 is ANQGSEA.

The gene calls are TRBV2 and TRBJ2-4; D is possibly TRBD1 (5 bases). The CDR3 has 16 amino acids. V was pared by 5 bases and J by 0 bases, with 14 bases between. Germline V gene data show CDR1 as SNHLY and CDR2 as FYNNEI. This CDR3 is CASSPQGLGAKNIQYF. CDR3 nucleotide sequence: TGTGCCAGCAGTCCGCAGGGCCTTGGAGCCAAAAACATTCAGTACTTC.

This clonotype was recorded many times. The gene calls are TRBV15 and TRBJ2-1; no firm D call. V lost 3 bases to trimming and J lost 12 bases, with 18 bases between them. The CDR3 loop spans 14 amino acids. Germline CDR1 reads LNHNV; CDR2 reads YYDKDF (reference sequence). DNA of the CDR3: TGTGCCACCAGCAGGGACCGGGCCCTGACCCGGCAGTTCTTC. This gives the protein CATSRDRALTRQFF.

This clonotype occurred many times. The rearrangement links TRBV28 to TRBJ1-5; D not resolved. The CDR3 spans 15 residues. Germline CDR1 reads MDHEN; CDR2 reads SYDVKM. Trimming cost V 6 bases and J 0 bases, with 12 bases left between them. The CDR3 coding sequence is TGTGCCAGCAGCCAAATGATTTTTAGCAATCAGCCCCAGCATTTT. This gives the protein CASSQMIFSNQPQHF.

This clonotype was detected ten times or more. CDR3 coding DNA: TGTGCCAGCCGACAGGGGTGGGGAGTCAATGAGCAGTTCTTC. This gives the protein CASRQGWGVNEQFF. The chain is built from TRBV18 and TRBJ2-1; 8 bases align to TRBD1. V shed 8 bases, J shed 6 bases, and the junction held 9 bases outside the gene matches. The CDR3 has 14 amino acids. Germline CDR1 and CDR2: KGHSH and LQKENI.

The sample holds many counts of this clonotype. This rearrangement joins TRBV5-1 to TRBJ1-3; D is undetermined. CDR3 length: 16 residues. The V end lost 6 bases, the J end lost 1 base, and 17 bases lay between the germline ends. Germline CDR1 and CDR2: SGHRS and YFSETQ. In nucleotides, the CDR3 is TGCGCCAGCACTCCAATCCCCGGTTGGTCTGGAAACACCATATATTTT. Translated: CASTPIPGWSGNTIYF.

This clonotype was counted at least ten times. J is TRBJ2-1 and V is TRBV27; D is perhaps TRBD1 (5 bases). This CDR3 is 13 amino acids long. Per the germline V gene, CDR1 is MNHEY and CDR2 is SMNVEV (reference sequence). V was shortened by 3 bases and J by 5 bases, with 8 bases between the two germline ends. In DNA form, the CDR3 reads TGTGCCAGCAGTTTCAGGGCGAACAATGAGCAGTTCTTC. Translation: CASSFRANNEQFF.

This clonotype was found many times. The CDR3 DNA sequence: TGTGCCAGCAGCTTGGGTCGGGCAGATACGCAGTATTTT. This gives the protein CASSLGRADTQYF. The chain uses TRBV5-6 and TRBJ2-3; D is ambiguous. This CDR3 spans 13 amino acids. Germline lookup yields CDR1 SGHDT and CDR2 YYEEEE. V was pared by 0 bases and J by 4 bases, with 6 bases between.